The source of this T cell receptor (beta chain) is a study of CD8 T cells in ankylosing spondylitis. Points from the study as a whole: Disease-linked clones were CD8+ and relatively rare in peripheral blood. Characteristic of ankylosing spondylitis blood, it appeared, was a TCR beta motif comprising about 8 highly homologous variants.

Each CDR3 protein is one row after TCRdb ran MiXCR on the 5' RACE reads. The sample lists about 170,000 distinct CDR3 sequences, roughly 18% seen once, with 7.8% in the top ten. As for this clonotype: Its antigen is unknown.

Germline assignment: CDR1 MDHEN and CDR2 SYDVKM. CDR3 size: 14 residues. The junction had 5 bases not matched to a gene; V was cut back by 2 bases and J by 7 bases. Sequenced material: blood, either unsorted or a sorted T cell fraction (not recorded which). The sequence came from a male donor with ankylosing spondylitis or in good health (not recorded which). The chain uses TRBV28 and TRBJ2-5; 9 positions agree with TRBD1. In nucleotides, the CDR3 is TGTGCCAGCAGTTTAAGGGACAGGGACGGGACCCAGTACTTC. It translates to CASSLRDRDGTQYF.